This T cell receptor beta chain was sequenced in a study of PD-L1 blockade in urothelial cancer. Time point here: pretreatment peripheral blood. There were between 1 and 8 samples from each patient, taken pretreatment and on-treatment. The V end was cut by 4 bases, the J end by 8 bases, with 15 bases between. Germline V CDR1 and CDR2: SGHNT, YYREEE (reference sequence). The CDR3 covers 14 residues. Synthetic TCR analog templates were spiked into each PCR. TCRdb's copy holds only in-frame clones and misses some; the assay was immunoSEQ multiplex PCR. Of around 70,000 clones detected, roughly 90% appear once; the ten largest clones hold roughly 4.7%. In this sample, this clone turned up once.

This clonotype was sampled from a man between 65 and 85 years old with urothelial cancer. The sequencing here drew on PBMCs, taken around atezolizumab (anti-PD-L1) treatment. The chain joins TRBV5-4 to TRBJ1-4; possibly TRBD1 for D (6 bases). CDR3 in DNA: TGTGCCAGCAGCCAACAGGGCCCGGACGAAAAACTGTTTTTT. Its translation: CASSQQGPDEKLFF.